This TCR beta chain comes out of a study of T cell clonality in common variable immunodeficiency. This clone was picked up many times. The CDR3 end lies 3 residues beyond the end of the read and is filled in from the germline J gene. The length of the CDR3 is 13 residues. Germline V gene sequence: CDR1 KGHSH, CDR2 LQKENI. V gave up 2 bases and J gave up 7 bases, with 11 bases separating them. The table came from immunoSEQ multiplex PCR; TCRdb's copy has only in-frame clones and leaves some out. The sample shows about 64,000 clones, none of them appearing just once. The sample comprised peripheral blood mononuclear cells. J is TRBJ1-1 and V is TRBV18, with a weak D call TRBD1 (5 bases). This TCR came from a person aged 18-70 years in good health. Incomplete CDR3 DNA: TGTGCCAGCTCACCAAAGGGGATGCTTGAA. Translated, it gives CASSPKGMLE. The complete CDR3 sequence is CASSPKGMLEAFF.